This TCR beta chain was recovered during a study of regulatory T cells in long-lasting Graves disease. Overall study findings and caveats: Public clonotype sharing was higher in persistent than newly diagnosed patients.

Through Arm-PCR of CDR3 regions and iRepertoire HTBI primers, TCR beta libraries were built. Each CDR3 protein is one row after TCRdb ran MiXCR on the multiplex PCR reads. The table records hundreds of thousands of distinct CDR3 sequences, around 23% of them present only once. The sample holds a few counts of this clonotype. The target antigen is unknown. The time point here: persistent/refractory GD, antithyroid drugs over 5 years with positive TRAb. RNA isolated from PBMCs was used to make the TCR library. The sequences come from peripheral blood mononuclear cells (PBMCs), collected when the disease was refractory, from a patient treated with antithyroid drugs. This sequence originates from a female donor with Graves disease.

Here the CDR3 DNA reads TGTGCCAGCAGTCCCTACCCTGGGGGGGGTGGATCAGATACGCAGTATTTT. This gives the protein CASSPYPGGGGSDTQYF. The J gene is TRBJ2-3, the V gene TRBV27; 7 nucleotides agree with TRBD2. The CDR3 loop spans 17 amino acids. V lost 5 bases, J lost 4 bases, and 15 bases stayed unmatched. Germline V gene sequence: CDR1 MNHEY, CDR2 SMNVEV (reference sequence).